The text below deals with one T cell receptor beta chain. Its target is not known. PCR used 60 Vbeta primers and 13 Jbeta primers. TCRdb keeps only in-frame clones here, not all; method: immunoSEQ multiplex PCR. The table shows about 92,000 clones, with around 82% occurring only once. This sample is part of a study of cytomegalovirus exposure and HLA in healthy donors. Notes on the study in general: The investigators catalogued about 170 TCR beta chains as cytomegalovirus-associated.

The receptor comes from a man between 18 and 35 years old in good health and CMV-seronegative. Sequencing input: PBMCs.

The CDR3 reads CASSFRSETEAFF. The CDR3 nucleotides read TGCGCCAGCAGCTTCAGGTCCGAAACTGAAGCTTTCTTT. The rearrangement joins TRBV5-1 to TRBJ1-1; D is unclear. Per the germline V gene, CDR1 is SGHRS and CDR2 is YFSETQ. The CDR3 sequence is 13 residues long. V lost 2 bases, J lost 5 bases, and 10 bases lay in between.